The TCR beta chain under discussion was sequenced for a study of T cell changes during pregnancy in multiple sclerosis. Sequencing used immunoSEQ multiplex PCR; TCRdb keeps in-frame clones, though not all of them. In the table there are about 130,000 clones, 90% to 98% of which are singletons. Sequences were derived from peripheral blood, sampled after pregnancy. The clonotype comes from a female donor with multiple sclerosis, enrolled in a pregnancy study.

The CDR3 region is CASSLGDRLNQPQHF. CDR3 nucleotides: TGTGCCAGCAGCTTAGGGGACAGACTCAATCAGCCCCAGCATTTT. The chain couples TRBV11-3 to TRBJ1-5, with 7 bases lining up with TRBD1. With 1 base clipped from V and 3 bases from J, the junction kept 3 bases outside the gene matches. This CDR3 has 15 residues. Germline assignment: CDR1 SGHNT and CDR2 YENEEA.